These 17 T cell receptor beta chains were sequenced from one sample in a study of T-cell reconstitution after alpha-beta-depleted transplantation in children. A library of TCRbeta sequences, prepared with unique molecular identifiers, was generated. TCRdb reprocessed the PCR reads with MiXCR, giving one entry per CDR3 protein. The profile covers fewer than 1 million distinct CDR3 sequences, with approximately 15% appearing a single time and about 4.6% taken by the ten largest. Sequencing was performed on PBMCs, mostly from graft donor cells, taken 360 days after TCRalphabeta/CD19-depleted stem cell transplant. The receptors were gathered from a male patient aged 5 to 17 who had a stem cell transplant for acute lymphoblastic leukemia, so the T cells may come from the graft donor.

The V call is TRBV9, the J call TRBJ1-5; D unclear. The CDR3 runs to 15 residues. Germline loops: CDR1 SGDLS, CDR2 YYNGEE. V lost 0 bases, J lost 6 bases, and 13 bases lay in between. The CDR3 region is CASSVGQVRGQPQHF. DNA for the CDR3: TGTGCCAGCAGCGTAGGGCAGGTGCGGGGTCAGCCCCAGCATTTT.

V and J are TRBV27 and TRBJ1-5; D remains unclear. Germline V lookup: CDR1 MNHEY, CDR2 SMNVEV (reference sequence). This CDR3 comprises 18 residues. With 1 base removed from V and 0 bases from J, the gap between germline ends came to 16 bases. CDR3 loop: CASSLYGPAVYSNQPQHF. CDR3 bases: TGTGCCAGCAGTTTATATGGGCCGGCAGTTTATAGCAATCAGCCCCAGCATTTT.

This clonotype was observed at least ten times. The chain joins TRBV5-1 to TRBJ1-2; TRBD1 matches at 8 bases. V shed 4 bases and J 2 bases; nucleotides not matched to a gene: 4. The CDR3 loop spans 14 amino acids. Germline CDR1 SGHRS, CDR2 YFSETQ. The CDR3 is CASSTGDRNYGYTF. DNA of the CDR3: TGCGCCAGCAGCACCGGGGACAGGAACTATGGCTACACCTTC. Filled out from reference TRBV5-1 and TRBJ1-2, the complete variable domain reads KAGVTQTPRYLIKTRGQQVTLSCSPISGHRSVSWYQQTPGQGLQFLFEYFSETQRNKGNFPGRFSGRQFSNSRSEMNVSTLELGDSALYLCASSTGDRNYGYTFGSGTRLTVV.

The sample holds a few counts of this clonotype. The chain recombines TRBV20-1 with TRBJ2-2; 10 bases align to TRBD2. The CDR3 sequence is 12 residues long. V lost 0 bases, J lost 12 bases, and 1 base stayed unmatched. Germline loops: CDR1 DFQATT, CDR2 SNEGSKA (reference sequence). The CDR3 coding sequence is TGCAGTGCTAGAGATAGCGGGAGGAAGCTGTTTTTT. Protein: CSARDSGRKLFF.

This clonotype was observed many times. The CDR3 coding sequence is TGTGCCAGCAGTTCCCGTCTAGCGCTCTCCTACAATGAGCAGTTCTTC. Protein sequence: CASSSRLALSYNEQFF. V and J are TRBV12-3 or TRBV12-4 and TRBJ2-1; D might be TRBD2 (6 bases). This CDR3 has 16 amino acids. Trimming shortened V by 4 bases and J by 0 bases, and 13 bases separated the two germline ends.

The chain joins TRBV20-1 to TRBJ2-1, with 9 positions matching TRBD2. The V gene end was trimmed by 0 bases and the J gene end by 3 bases; junction bases not matched to a gene: 6. The length of the CDR3 is 16 residues. The germline gives CDR1 DFQATT, CDR2 SNEGSKA (reference sequence). The CDR3 DNA is TGCAGTGCTAGAGACGGGACTAGCCCCAGCTACAATGAGCAGTTCTTC. Translation gives CSARDGTSPSYNEQFF.

The gene calls are TRBV7-6 and TRBJ1-2, with 8 bases aligning to TRBD1. The CDR3 length is 19 residues. Germline-derived CDR1 and CDR2 are SGHVS and FNYEAQ. Trimming removed 5 bases from V and 0 bases from J; junction bases left unmatched: 17. The CDR3 here is CASSLPVPGTGSSNYGYTF. In DNA, the CDR3 is TGTGCCAGCAGCCTCCCCGTTCCAGGGACAGGTTCCTCTAACTATGGCTACACCTTC.

The J gene is TRBJ2-1, the V gene TRBV19; no reliable D call. V lost 3 bases to trimming and J lost 7 bases, with 7 bases between them. CDR3 length: 12 residues. From germline, CDR1 is LNHDA and CDR2 SQIVND (reference sequence). The CDR3 DNA reads TGTGCCAGTAGTATCCGGATTAATGAGCAGTTCTTC. This gives the protein CASSIRINEQFF.

This clonotype was seen just once. The chain couples TRBV5-1 to TRBJ1-2, with D possibly TRBD1 on 5 matching bases. This CDR3 region has 13 residues. The V gene's germline CDR1 is SGHRS and CDR2 YFSETQ. The V end was cut by 4 bases, the J end by 3 bases, with 10 bases between. CDR3: CASSPGEYYGYTF. DNA for the CDR3: TGCGCCAGCAGCCCGGGGGAGTACTATGGCTACACCTTC.

This chain links TRBV24-1 with TRBJ2-2; 10 bases map to TRBD2. V trimming: 3 bases; J trimming: 5 bases; junction bases outside the gene matches: 17. The V gene's germline CDR1 is KGHDR and CDR2 SFDVKD. The CDR3 has 20 amino acids. CDR3 DNA: TGTGCCACCAGTGATATAGGGGCAGAAGCCCTAGCGGGAGATACCGGGGAGCTGTTTTTT. It codes for CATSDIGAEALAGDTGELFF.

This clonotype was counted a single time. The genes are TRBV12-3 or TRBV12-4 and TRBJ2-2; 11 bases align to TRBD1. CDR3 size: 16 residues. J was trimmed by 3 bases and V by 8 bases; bases with no gene match: 8. CDR3 nucleotide sequence: TGTGCCAGCGGGGTCCCGGGACAGGGGGACACCGGGGAGCTGTTTTTT. It specifies CASGVPGQGDTGELFF.

This clonotype was counted at least ten times. The CDR3 DNA is TGTGCCAGCATCCTTGGGGGACCCACAGATACGCAGTATTTT. Its translation: CASILGGPTDTQYF. The chain links TRBV12-3 or TRBV12-4 to TRBJ2-3; D may match TRBD1 or TRBD2 (5 bases each). The CDR3 covers 14 residues. The V and J ends lost 7 bases and 2 bases respectively, with 13 bases between them.

The V and J genes are TRBV5-4 and TRBJ2-4; possible D gene TRBD1, 6 bases. Germline loops: CDR1 SGHNT, CDR2 YYREEE (reference sequence). V shed 3 bases and J shed 3 bases, with 10 bases lying between them. CDR3 size: 14 residues. The CDR3 nucleotides are TGTGCCAGCAGCTACGACAGGAACAAAAACATTCAGTACTTC. Translating it yields CASSYDRNKNIQYF.

This clonotype has a handful of counts. V gene TRBV5-1 combines with J gene TRBJ1-1; TRBD1 matches at 9 bases. Germline CDR1 SGHRS, CDR2 YFSETQ. The J segment lost 5 bases and the V segment lost 3 bases, leaving 5 bases of the junction unmatched. The CDR3 is 14 amino acids. The CDR3 bases are TGCGCCAGCAGCTGGGACAGGGCTGTGACTGAAGCTTTCTTT. Encoded protein: CASSWDRAVTEAFF.

This clonotype has a handful of counts. J is TRBJ2-4 and V is TRBV12-3 or TRBV12-4, with D perhaps matching TRBD2 (5 bases). The V end lost 7 bases, the J end lost 0 bases, and 16 bases lay between the germline ends. CDR3 size: 16 residues. The CDR3 region is CASTRHSGEAKNIQYF. The DNA for the CDR3 is TGTGCCAGCACTAGACACAGCGGAGAAGCCAAAAACATTCAGTACTTC.

This clonotype was counted between two and nine times. The chain has TRBV7-3 and TRBJ2-7; D is undetermined. This CDR3 spans 15 amino acids. Germline V CDR1 and CDR2: SGHTA, FQGTGA. Trimming cost V 4 bases and J 0 bases, with 13 bases left between them. In DNA, the CDR3 is TGTGCCAGCAGCTATCCCATAGCCCTCTCCTACGAGCAGTACTTC. Amino acid sequence: CASSYPIALSYEQYF.

This clonotype has a count of ten or more. The genes are TRBV12-3 or TRBV12-4 and TRBJ2-3, with 8 nucleotides matching TRBD1. Trimming cost V 6 bases and J 2 bases; bases outside gene matches: 13. The CDR3 loop spans 17 amino acids. The CDR3 coding sequence is TGTGCCAGCAGGAGCCCTTTGACAGGGGCGACCACAGATACGCAGTATTTT. Translating gives CASRSPLTGATTDTQYF.